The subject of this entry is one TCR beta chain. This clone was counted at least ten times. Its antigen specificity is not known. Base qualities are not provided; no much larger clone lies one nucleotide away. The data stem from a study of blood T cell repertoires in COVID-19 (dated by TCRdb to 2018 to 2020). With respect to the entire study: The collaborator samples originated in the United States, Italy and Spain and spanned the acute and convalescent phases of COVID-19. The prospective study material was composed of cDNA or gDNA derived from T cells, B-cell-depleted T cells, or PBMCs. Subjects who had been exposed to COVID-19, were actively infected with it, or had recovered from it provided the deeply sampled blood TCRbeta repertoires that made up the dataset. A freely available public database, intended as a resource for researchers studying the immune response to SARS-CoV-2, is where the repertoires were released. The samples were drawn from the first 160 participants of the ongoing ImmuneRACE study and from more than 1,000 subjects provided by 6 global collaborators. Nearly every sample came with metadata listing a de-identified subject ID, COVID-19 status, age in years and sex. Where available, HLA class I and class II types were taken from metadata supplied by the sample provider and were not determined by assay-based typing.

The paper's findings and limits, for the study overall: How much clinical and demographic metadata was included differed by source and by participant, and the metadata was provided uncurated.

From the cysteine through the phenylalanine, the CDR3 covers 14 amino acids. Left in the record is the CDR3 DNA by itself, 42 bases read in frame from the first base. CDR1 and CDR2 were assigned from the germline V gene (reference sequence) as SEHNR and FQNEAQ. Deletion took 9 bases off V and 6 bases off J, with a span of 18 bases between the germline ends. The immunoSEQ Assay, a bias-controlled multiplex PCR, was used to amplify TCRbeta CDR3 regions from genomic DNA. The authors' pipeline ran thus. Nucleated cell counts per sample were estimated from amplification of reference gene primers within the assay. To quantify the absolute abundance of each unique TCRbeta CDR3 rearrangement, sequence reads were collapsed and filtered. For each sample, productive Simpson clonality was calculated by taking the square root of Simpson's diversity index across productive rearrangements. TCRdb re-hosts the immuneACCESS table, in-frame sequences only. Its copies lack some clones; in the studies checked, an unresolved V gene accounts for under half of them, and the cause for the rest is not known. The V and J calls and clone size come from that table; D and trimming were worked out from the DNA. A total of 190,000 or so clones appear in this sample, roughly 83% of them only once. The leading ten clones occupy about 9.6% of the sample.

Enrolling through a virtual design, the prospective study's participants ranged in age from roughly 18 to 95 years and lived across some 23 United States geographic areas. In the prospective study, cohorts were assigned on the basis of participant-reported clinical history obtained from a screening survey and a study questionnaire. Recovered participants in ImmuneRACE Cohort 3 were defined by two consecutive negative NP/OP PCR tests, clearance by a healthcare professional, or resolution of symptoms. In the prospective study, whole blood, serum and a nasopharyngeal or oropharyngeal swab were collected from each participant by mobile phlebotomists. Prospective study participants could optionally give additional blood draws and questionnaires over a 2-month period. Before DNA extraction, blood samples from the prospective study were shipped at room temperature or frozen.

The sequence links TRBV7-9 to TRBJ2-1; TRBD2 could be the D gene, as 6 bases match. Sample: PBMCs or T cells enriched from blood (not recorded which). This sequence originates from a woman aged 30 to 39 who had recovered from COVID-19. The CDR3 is CASGDSNPRNEQFF. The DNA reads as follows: TGTGCCAGTGGGGACTCCAACCCGCGCAATGAGCAGTTCTTC.